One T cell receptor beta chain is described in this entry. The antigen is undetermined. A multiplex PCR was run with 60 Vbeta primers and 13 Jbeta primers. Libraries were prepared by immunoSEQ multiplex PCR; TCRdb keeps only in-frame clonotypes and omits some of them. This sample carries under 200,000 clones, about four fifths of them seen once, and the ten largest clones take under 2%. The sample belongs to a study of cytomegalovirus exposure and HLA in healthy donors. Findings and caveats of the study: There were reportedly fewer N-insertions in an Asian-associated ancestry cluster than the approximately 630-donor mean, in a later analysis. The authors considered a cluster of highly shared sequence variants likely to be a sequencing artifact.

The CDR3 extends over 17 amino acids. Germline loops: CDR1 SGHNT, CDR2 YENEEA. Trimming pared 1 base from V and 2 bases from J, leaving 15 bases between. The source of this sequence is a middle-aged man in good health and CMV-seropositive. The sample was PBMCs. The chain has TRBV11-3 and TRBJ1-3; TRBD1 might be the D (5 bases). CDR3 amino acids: CASSLGGHLGPGNTIYF. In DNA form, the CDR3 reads TGTGCCAGCAGCTTAGGTGGACACCTTGGCCCTGGAAACACCATATATTTT.